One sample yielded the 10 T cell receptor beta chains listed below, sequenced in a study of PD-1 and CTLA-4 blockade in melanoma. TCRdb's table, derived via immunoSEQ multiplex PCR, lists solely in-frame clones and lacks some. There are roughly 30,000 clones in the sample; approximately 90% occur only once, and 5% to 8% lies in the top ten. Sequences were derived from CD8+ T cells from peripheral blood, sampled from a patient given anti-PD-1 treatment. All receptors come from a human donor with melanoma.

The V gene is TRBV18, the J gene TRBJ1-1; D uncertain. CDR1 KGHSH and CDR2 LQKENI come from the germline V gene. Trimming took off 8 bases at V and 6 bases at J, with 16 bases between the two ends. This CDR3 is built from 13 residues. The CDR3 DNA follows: TGTGCCAGCCGGACGGTTTTATCGGCTGAAGCTTTCTTT. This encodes CASRTVLSAEAFF.

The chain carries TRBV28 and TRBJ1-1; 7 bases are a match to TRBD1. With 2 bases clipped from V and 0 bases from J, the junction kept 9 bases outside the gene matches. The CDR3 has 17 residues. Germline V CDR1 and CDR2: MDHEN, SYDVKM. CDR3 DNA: TGTGCCAGCAGTTTAAGACAGGGAGGGGGCATGAACACTGAAGCTTTCTTT. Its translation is CASSLRQGGGMNTEAFF.

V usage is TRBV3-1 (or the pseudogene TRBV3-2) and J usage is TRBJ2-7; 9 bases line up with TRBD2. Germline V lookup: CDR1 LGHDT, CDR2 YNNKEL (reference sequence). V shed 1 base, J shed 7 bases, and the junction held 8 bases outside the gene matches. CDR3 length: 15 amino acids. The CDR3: CASSQGLAGPFEQYF. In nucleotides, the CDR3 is TGTGCCAGCAGCCAAGGGCTAGCGGGGCCATTTGAGCAGTACTTC.

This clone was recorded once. The CDR3 loop is CASSPHRSLTRPQETQYF. The DNA of the CDR3 is TGTGCCAGCAGTCCTCACCGCTCCCTGACCCGACCCCAAGAGACCCAGTACTTC. The V and J genes are TRBV6-6 and TRBJ2-5; unclear D gene. The V end was cut by 5 bases, the J end by 1 base, with 23 bases between. This CDR3 is built from 18 residues. Germline-derived CDR1 and CDR2 are MNHNY and SVGAGI (reference sequence).

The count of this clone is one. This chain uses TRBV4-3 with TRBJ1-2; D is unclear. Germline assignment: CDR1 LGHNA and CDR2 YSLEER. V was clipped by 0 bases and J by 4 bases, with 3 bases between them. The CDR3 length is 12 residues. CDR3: CASSQDGYGYTF. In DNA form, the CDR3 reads TGCGCCAGCAGCCAAGACGGCTATGGCTACACCTTC.

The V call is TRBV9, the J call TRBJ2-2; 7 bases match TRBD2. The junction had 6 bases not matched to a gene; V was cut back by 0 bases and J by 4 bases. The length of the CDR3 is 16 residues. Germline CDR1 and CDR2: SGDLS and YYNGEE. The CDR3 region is CASSVAREGPTGELFF. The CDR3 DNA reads TGTGCCAGCAGCGTAGCCAGGGAGGGTCCCACCGGGGAGCTGTTTTTT.

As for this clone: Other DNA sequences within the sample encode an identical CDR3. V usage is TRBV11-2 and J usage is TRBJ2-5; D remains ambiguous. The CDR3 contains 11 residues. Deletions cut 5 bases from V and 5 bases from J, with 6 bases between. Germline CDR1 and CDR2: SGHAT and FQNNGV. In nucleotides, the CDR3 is TGTGCCAGCAGCCTCGGGGAGACCCAGTACTTC. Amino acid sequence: CASSLGETQYF.

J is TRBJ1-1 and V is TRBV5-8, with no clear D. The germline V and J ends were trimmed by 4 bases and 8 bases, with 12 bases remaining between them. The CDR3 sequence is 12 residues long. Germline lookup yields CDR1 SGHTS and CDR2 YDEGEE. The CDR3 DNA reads TGTGCCAGCAGCCCGATGGACCGCGAAGCTTTCTTT. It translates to CASSPMDREAFF.

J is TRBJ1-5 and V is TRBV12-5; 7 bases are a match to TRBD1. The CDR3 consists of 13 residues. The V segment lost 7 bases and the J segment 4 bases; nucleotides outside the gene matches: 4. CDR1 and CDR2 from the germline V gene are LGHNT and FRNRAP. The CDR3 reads CASATGINQPQHF. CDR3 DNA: TGTGCTAGTGCGACAGGGATTAATCAGCCCCAGCATTTT. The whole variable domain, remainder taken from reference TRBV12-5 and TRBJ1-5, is DARVTQTPRHKVTEMGQEVTMRCQPILGHNTVFWYRQTMMQGLELLAYFRNRAPLDDSGMPKDRFSAEMPDATLATLKIQPSEPRDSAVYFCASATGINQPQHFGDGTRLSIL.

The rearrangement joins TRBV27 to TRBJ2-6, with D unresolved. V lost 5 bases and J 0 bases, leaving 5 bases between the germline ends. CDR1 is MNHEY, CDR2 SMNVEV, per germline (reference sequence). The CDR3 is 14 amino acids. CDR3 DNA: TGTGCCAGCAGTAGTTACTCTGGGGCCAACGTCCTGACTTTC. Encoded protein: CASSSYSGANVLTF.